This is a list of T cell receptor beta chains from one sample in a study of blood T cells in healthy people across ages. TCRdb used MiXCR to reprocess the 5' RACE reads, holding one entry per CDR3 protein. The sample contains approximately 810,000 distinct CDR3 sequences, more than 25% of which appear only once. The specimen sequenced was blood. The receptors were gathered from an elderly woman in good health. The CDR3 runs from the conserved cysteine through the conserved F or W. A D gene is named only where the DNA matches it firmly. Only some rows state a clone size, as once, few, many or a class for expanded clones.

clone_size: -; cdr3_length: 15; j_call: TRBJ2-5; v_call: TRBV6-5; d_call: TRBD2; cdr3_nt: TGTGCCAGCAGTCCGACTAGCGGGAGGGACGAGACCCAGTACTTC; cdr3_aa: CASSPTSGRDETQYF
clone_size: few; cdr3_length: 15; j_call: TRBJ2-3; v_call: TRBV24-1; d_call: -; cdr3_nt: TGTGCCACCCGTCGGTCGGGGGCTAGCACAGATACGCAGTATTTT; cdr3_aa: CATRRSGASTDTQYF
clone_size: many; cdr3_length: 15; j_call: TRBJ1-6; v_call: TRBV2; d_call: -; cdr3_nt: TGTGCCAGCAGTGTAGAGGGCAGGGAAACTTCACCCCTCCACTTT; cdr3_aa: CASSVEGRETSPLHF
clone_size: -; cdr3_length: 13; j_call: TRBJ1-5; v_call: TRBV20-1; d_call: -; cdr3_nt: TGCAGTGTCAAGGACCGAAGGGATCAGCCCCAGCATTTT; cdr3_aa: CSVKDRRDQPQHF
clone_size: few; cdr3_length: 14; j_call: TRBJ2-1; v_call: TRBV20-1; d_call: -; cdr3_nt: TGCAGTGCTAGGGCCCAGACCTCCTACAATGGGCAGTTCTTC; cdr3_aa: CSARAQTSYNGQFF
clone_size: -; cdr3_length: 16; j_call: TRBJ2-5; v_call: TRBV18; d_call: TRBD2; cdr3_nt: TGTGCCAGCTCACCAAATGCGGGGGGCCTCCAAGAGACCCAGTACTTC; cdr3_aa: CASSPNAGGLQETQYF
clone_size: many; cdr3_length: 12; j_call: TRBJ2-5; v_call: TRBV18; d_call: -; cdr3_nt: TGTGCCAGCTCACCAAGCATGGAGACCCAGTACTTC; cdr3_aa: CASSPSMETQYF
clone_size: -; cdr3_length: 13; j_call: TRBJ1-2; v_call: TRBV7-2; d_call: -; cdr3_nt: TGTGCCAGCAGCTTAGACGGGCCTTATGGCTGCACCTTC; cdr3_aa: CASSLDGPYGCTF
clone_size: many; cdr3_length: 12; j_call: TRBJ1-2; v_call: TRBV29-1; d_call: -; cdr3_nt: TGCACCTCCTCCGGGGAGGGAAGTATATACACCTTC; cdr3_aa: CTSSGEGSIYTF
clone_size: -; cdr3_length: 15; j_call: TRBJ2-5; v_call: TRBV2; d_call: TRBD2; cdr3_nt: TGTGCCAGCAAGAGTAGCGGGGTGTCCTTAGAGACCCAGTACTTC; cdr3_aa: CASKSSGVSLETQYF
clone_size: many; cdr3_length: 16; j_call: TRBJ2-7; v_call: TRBV6-2/TRBV6-3; d_call: TRBD1; cdr3_nt: TGTGCCAGCAGAAATACCGGGACAGGGAGCTCCTACGAGCAGTACTTC; cdr3_aa: CASRNTGTGSSYEQYF
clone_size: many; cdr3_length: 11; j_call: TRBJ2-5; v_call: TRBV6-2/TRBV6-3; d_call: -; cdr3_nt: TGTGCCAGCAGTTCCTCGGGCCTCCAGTACTTC; cdr3_aa: CASSSSGLQYF
clone_size: -; cdr3_length: 13; j_call: TRBJ1-1; v_call: TRBV5-1; d_call: -; cdr3_nt: TGCGCCAGCAGCCTGGGAGTGAGAACTGAAGCTTTCTTT; cdr3_aa: CASSLGVRTEAFF
clone_size: many; cdr3_length: 17; j_call: TRBJ2-5; v_call: TRBV7-2; d_call: -; cdr3_nt: TGTGCCAGCAGCTTAGTGGCTATTGGGGGGGCTCAAGAGACCCAGTACTTC; cdr3_aa: CASSLVAIGGAQETQYF
clone_size: many; cdr3_length: 14; j_call: TRBJ1-2; v_call: TRBV6-2/TRBV6-3; d_call: -; cdr3_nt: TGTGCCAGCAGTGGGGAAGCTCTGTCCTATGGCTACACCTTC; cdr3_aa: CASSGEALSYGYTF
clone_size: many; cdr3_length: 13; j_call: TRBJ1-5; v_call: TRBV7-9; d_call: -; cdr3_nt: TGTGCCAGCAGCTTGACGACCGGTCAGCCCCAGCATTTT; cdr3_aa: CASSLTTGQPQHF
clone_size: -; cdr3_length: 15; j_call: TRBJ2-7; v_call: TRBV12-3/TRBV12-4; d_call: -; cdr3_nt: TGTGCCAGCAGTCCGGGACGGAGAAGCTCCTACGAGCAGTACTTC; cdr3_aa: CASSPGRRSSYEQYF
clone_size: many; cdr3_length: 14; j_call: TRBJ1-2; v_call: TRBV7-9; d_call: -; cdr3_nt: TGTGCCAGCAGCTTAATGGCGGGGAACTATGGCTACACCTTC; cdr3_aa: CASSLMAGNYGYTF
clone_size: few; cdr3_length: 16; j_call: TRBJ1-1; v_call: TRBV7-8; d_call: TRBD1; cdr3_nt: TGTGCCAGCGGGGGACAGGGAGGAACCTGGAACACTGAAGCTTTCTTT; cdr3_aa: CASGGQGGTWNTEAFF
clone_size: many; cdr3_length: 13; j_call: TRBJ2-5; v_call: TRBV24-1; d_call: -; cdr3_nt: TGTGCCACCAGTGGAATACTCCAAGAGACCCAGTACTTC; cdr3_aa: CATSGILQETQYF
clone_size: -; cdr3_length: 16; j_call: TRBJ1-6; v_call: TRBV9; d_call: -; cdr3_nt: TGTGCCAGCAGCGTAGATCTCGACTCCTATAATTCACCCCTCCACTTT; cdr3_aa: CASSVDLDSYNSPLHF
clone_size: -; cdr3_length: 13; j_call: TRBJ1-5; v_call: TRBV6-5; d_call: -; cdr3_nt: TGTGCCAGCAAGCAGGGTCGCAATCAGCCCCAGCATTTT; cdr3_aa: CASKQGRNQPQHF
clone_size: -; cdr3_length: 12; j_call: TRBJ2-3; v_call: TRBV3-1; d_call: TRBD2; cdr3_nt: TGTGCCAGCGGGACTATCACAGATACGCAGTATTTT; cdr3_aa: CASGTITDTQYF
clone_size: -; cdr3_length: 15; j_call: TRBJ2-3; v_call: TRBV12-3/TRBV12-4; d_call: -; cdr3_nt: TGTGCCAGCAGTCACGGCAGCCCTAGCACAGATATGCAGTATTTT; cdr3_aa: CASSHGSPSTDMQYF
clone_size: many; cdr3_length: 13; j_call: TRBJ1-2; v_call: TRBV5-6; d_call: -; cdr3_nt: TGTGCCAGCAGCTCCCAGGCCCACTATGGCTACACCTTC; cdr3_aa: CASSSQAHYGYTF
clone_size: many; cdr3_length: 14; j_call: TRBJ1-2; v_call: TRBV6-6; d_call: -; cdr3_nt: TGTGCCAGCAGTTACTCGTCAGGGGCATATGGCTACACCTTC; cdr3_aa: CASSYSSGAYGYTF
clone_size: -; cdr3_length: 16; j_call: TRBJ2-3; v_call: TRBV24-1; d_call: TRBD1; cdr3_nt: TGTGCCACCAGTGATTTTAGGGGACAGGGTGTAGGTACGCAGTATTTT; cdr3_aa: CATSDFRGQGVGTQYF
clone_size: many; cdr3_length: 16; j_call: TRBJ2-5; v_call: TRBV5-1; d_call: TRBD2; cdr3_nt: TGCGCCAGCAGCCGCGGGGGGAAAGGTACCGGGGAGACCCAGTACTTC; cdr3_aa: CASSRGGKGTGETQYF
clone_size: many; cdr3_length: 15; j_call: TRBJ2-4; v_call: TRBV7-2; d_call: -; cdr3_nt: TGTGCCAGCAGCTTATACCAGGGTTCTAAAAACATTCAGTACTTC; cdr3_aa: CASSLYQGSKNIQYF
clone_size: -; cdr3_length: 15; j_call: TRBJ1-1; v_call: TRBV12-3/TRBV12-4; d_call: -; cdr3_nt: TGTGCCAGCAGTATCACCGGGACCCGGAGGACTGAAGCTTTCTTT; cdr3_aa: CASSITGTRRTEAFF
clone_size: -; cdr3_length: 15; j_call: TRBJ1-1; v_call: TRBV2; d_call: -; cdr3_nt: TGTGCCAGCAGTGAACAGGGAATGATGAACACTGAAGCTTTCTTT; cdr3_aa: CASSEQGMMNTEAFF
clone_size: -; cdr3_length: 14; j_call: TRBJ1-2; v_call: TRBV18; d_call: -; cdr3_nt: TGTGTCAGCTCACCACAAGGAGGCCCCTATGGCTACACCTTC; cdr3_aa: CVSSPQGGPYGYTF
clone_size: once; cdr3_length: 13; j_call: TRBJ1-2; v_call: TRBV12-3/TRBV12-4; d_call: -; cdr3_nt: TGTACCAGCAGTCATCGCAGACGAGGTGGCTACACCTTC; cdr3_aa: CTSSHRRRGGYTF
clone_size: -; cdr3_length: 15; j_call: TRBJ1-2; v_call: TRBV7-3; d_call: -; cdr3_nt: TGTGCCAGCACCGATATTCCGGGACAAATCTATGGCTACACCTTC; cdr3_aa: CASTDIPGQIYGYTF
clone_size: many; cdr3_length: 11; j_call: TRBJ2-2; v_call: TRBV10-3; d_call: -; cdr3_nt: TGTGCCATCCGGGGCACCGGGGAGCTGTTTTTT; cdr3_aa: CAIRGTGELFF
clone_size: -; cdr3_length: 16; j_call: TRBJ2-3; v_call: TRBV3-1; d_call: TRBD2; cdr3_nt: TGTGCCAGCAGCCAAGAGAGTCTAGCGGGACCCGACACGCAGTATTTT; cdr3_aa: CASSQESLAGPDTQYF
clone_size: few; cdr3_length: 13; j_call: TRBJ1-2; v_call: TRBV11-2; d_call: -; cdr3_nt: TGTGCCAGCAGCTTTGGACAGCCCTATGGCTACACCTTC; cdr3_aa: CASSFGQPYGYTF
clone_size: few; cdr3_length: 16; j_call: TRBJ1-6; v_call: TRBV6-1; d_call: TRBD1; cdr3_nt: TGTGCCAGCAGTGACGGAACAGGGGGCTCGGGGTCACCCCTCCACTTT; cdr3_aa: CASSDGTGGSGSPLHF
clone_size: -; cdr3_length: 13; j_call: TRBJ1-4; v_call: TRBV27; d_call: -; cdr3_nt: TGTGCCAGCAGTTTACAGGGTAATGAAAAACTGTTTTTT; cdr3_aa: CASSLQGNEKLFF